This T cell receptor (beta chain) was sequenced in a study of T cell responses to AZD1222 COVID-19 vaccine. This CDR3 has 17 amino acids. Looked up from germline, CDR1 is SEHNR and CDR2 is FQNEAQ (reference sequence). With V trimmed by 5 bases and J by 1 base, 6 bases remained unmatched. The method was immunoSEQ multiplex PCR; TCRdb's version includes in-frame clones alone and lacks a portion of them. The sample has about 180,000 clones, about 90% seen once. Notes on the study in general: Among AZD1222 vaccinees, only six or seven were seropositive at baseline. Close to half of spike-specific TCRs reportedly recognize unmutated variant regions. Without day 14 samples, only post-peak T cell repertoires were studied.

This clone came up a few times. Its target is unknown. The chain employs TRBV7-9 and TRBJ2-2, with TRBD2 matching 11 bases. This sequence originates from an adult who received the AZD1222 COVID-19 vaccine. The specimen comprised peripheral blood, sampled 28 days after the second AZD1222 dose. In DNA form, the CDR3 reads TGTGCCAGCAGCCCGGGGACTAGCGGTAAGAACACCGGGGAGCTGTTTTTT. Translated: CASSPGTSGKNTGELFF.